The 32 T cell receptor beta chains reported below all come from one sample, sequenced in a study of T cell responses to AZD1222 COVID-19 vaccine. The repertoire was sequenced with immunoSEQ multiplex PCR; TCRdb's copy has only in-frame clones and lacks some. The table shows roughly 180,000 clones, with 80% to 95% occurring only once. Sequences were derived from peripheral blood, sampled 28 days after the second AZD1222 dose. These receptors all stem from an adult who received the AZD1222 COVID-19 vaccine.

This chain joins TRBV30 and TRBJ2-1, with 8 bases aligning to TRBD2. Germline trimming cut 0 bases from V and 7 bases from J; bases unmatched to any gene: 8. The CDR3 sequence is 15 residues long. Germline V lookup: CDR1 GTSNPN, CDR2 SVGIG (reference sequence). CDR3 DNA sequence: TGTGCCTGGAGTGTACAAGCGGGAGTGTTGAATGAGCAGTTCTTC. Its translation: CAWSVQAGVLNEQFF.

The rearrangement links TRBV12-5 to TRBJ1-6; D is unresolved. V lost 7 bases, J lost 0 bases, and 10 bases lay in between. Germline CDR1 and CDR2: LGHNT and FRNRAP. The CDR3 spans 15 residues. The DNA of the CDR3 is TGTGCTAGTGCCGGCAAGAGCTCCTATAATTCACCCCTCCACTTT. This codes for CASAGKSSYNSPLHF.

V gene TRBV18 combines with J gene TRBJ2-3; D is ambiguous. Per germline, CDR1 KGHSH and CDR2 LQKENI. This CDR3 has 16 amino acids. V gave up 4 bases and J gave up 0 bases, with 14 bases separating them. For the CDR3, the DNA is TGTGCCAGCTCACAAGGGTCAGCCTCTAGCACAGATACGCAGTATTTT. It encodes CASSQGSASSTDTQYF.

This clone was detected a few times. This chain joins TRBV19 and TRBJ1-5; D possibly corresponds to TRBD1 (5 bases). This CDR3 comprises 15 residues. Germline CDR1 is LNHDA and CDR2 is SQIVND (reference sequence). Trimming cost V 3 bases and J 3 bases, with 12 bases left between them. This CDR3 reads CASSILGTNNQPQHF. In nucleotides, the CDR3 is TGTGCCAGTAGTATCCTCGGGACCAACAATCAGCCCCAGCATTTT. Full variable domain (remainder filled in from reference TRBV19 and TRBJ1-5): DGGITQSPKYLFRKEGQNVTLSCEQNLNHDAMYWYRQDPGQGLRLIYYSQIVNDFQKGDIAEGYSVSREKKESFPLTVTSAQKNPTAFYLCASSILGTNNQPQHFGDGTRLSIL.

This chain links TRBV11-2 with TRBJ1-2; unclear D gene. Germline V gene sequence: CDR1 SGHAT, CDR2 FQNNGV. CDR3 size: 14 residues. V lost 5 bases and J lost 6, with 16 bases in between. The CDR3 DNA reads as TGTGCCAGCAGCAGACCGTTCAATCAGGATGGCTACACCTTC. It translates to CASSRPFNQDGYTF. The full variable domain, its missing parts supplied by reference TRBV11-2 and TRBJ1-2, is EAGVAQSPRYKIIEKRQSVAFWCNPISGHATLYWYQQILGQGPKLLIQFQNNGVVDDSQLPKDRFSAERLKGVDSTLKIQPAKLEDSAVYLCASSRPFNQDGYTFGSGTRLTVV.

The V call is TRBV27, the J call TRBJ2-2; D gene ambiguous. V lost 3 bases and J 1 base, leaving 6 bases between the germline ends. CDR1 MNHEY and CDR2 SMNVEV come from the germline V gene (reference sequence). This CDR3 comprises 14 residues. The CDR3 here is CASSFRRNTGELFF. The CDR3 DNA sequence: TGTGCCAGCAGTTTTCGGCGGAACACCGGGGAGCTGTTTTTT.

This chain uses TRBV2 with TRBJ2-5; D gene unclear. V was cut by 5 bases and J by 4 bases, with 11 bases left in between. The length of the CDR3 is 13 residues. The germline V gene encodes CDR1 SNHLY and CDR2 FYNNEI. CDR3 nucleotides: TGTGCCAGCAGTTACAGTATCCGAGAGACCCAGTACTTC. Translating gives CASSYSIRETQYF.

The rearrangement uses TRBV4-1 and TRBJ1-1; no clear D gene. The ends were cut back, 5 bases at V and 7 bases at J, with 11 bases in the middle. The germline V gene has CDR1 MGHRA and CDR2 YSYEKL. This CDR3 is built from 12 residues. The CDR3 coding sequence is TGCGCCAGCAGCGGGCAGAGCCTTGAAGCTTTCTTT. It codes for CASSGQSLEAFF.

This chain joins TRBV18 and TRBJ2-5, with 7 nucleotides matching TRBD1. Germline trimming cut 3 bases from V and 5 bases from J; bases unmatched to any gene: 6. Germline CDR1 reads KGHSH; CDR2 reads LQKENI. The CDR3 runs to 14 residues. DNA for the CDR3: TGTGCCAGCTCACCTGAGGGACAGAGGGAGACCCAGTACTTC. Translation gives CASSPEGQRETQYF.

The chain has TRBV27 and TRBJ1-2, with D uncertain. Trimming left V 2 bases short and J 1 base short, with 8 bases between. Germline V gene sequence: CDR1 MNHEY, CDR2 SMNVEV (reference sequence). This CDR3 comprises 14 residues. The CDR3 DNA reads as TGTGCCAGCAGTTTAAGTCCGGGTAACTATGGCTACACCTTC. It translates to CASSLSPGNYGYTF.

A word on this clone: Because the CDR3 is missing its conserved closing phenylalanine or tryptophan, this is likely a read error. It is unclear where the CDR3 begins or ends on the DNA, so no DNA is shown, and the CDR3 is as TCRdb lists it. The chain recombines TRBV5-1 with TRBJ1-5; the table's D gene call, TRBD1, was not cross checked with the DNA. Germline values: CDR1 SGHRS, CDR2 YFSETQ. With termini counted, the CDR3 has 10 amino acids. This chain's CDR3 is CASSLGCARH.

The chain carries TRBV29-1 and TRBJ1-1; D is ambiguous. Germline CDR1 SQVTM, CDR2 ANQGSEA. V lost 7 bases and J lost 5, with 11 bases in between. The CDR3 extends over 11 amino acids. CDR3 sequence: CSATEGTEAFF. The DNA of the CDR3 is TGCAGCGCAACGGAAGGGACTGAAGCTTTCTTT.

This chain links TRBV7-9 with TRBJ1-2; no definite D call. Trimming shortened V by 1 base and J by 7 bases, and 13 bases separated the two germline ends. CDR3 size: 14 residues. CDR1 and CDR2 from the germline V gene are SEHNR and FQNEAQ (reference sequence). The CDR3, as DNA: TGTGCCAGCAGCTTAGAACGGAATCTAGGTGGCTACACCTTC. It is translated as CASSLERNLGGYTF.

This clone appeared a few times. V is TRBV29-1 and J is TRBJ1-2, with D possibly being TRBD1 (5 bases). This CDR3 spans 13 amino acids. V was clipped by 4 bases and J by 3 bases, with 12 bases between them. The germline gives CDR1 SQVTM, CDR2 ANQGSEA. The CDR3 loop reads CSVGRGHYYGYTF. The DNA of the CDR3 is TGCAGCGTTGGGAGGGGTCATTACTATGGCTACACCTTC.

CDR3 nucleotides: TGTGCCAGCAGTTTACAGGGGAACGAGCAGTACTTC. Translated, it gives CASSLQGNEQYF. The rearrangement joins TRBV6-5 to TRBJ2-7; TRBD1 aligns across 7 bases. Germline V gives CDR1 MNHEY, CDR2 SVGAGI. The CDR3 is 12 residues long. The V and J ends lost 4 bases and 5 bases, in that order; junction bases with no gene match: 2.

The CDR3 nucleotides are TGTGCCAGCAGTAAAGACAGGGTTGGGGATCAGCCCCAGCATTTT. Translation: CASSKDRVGDQPQHF. The chain has TRBV6-6 and TRBJ1-5, with TRBD1 identical over 7 bases. Germline CDR1 reads MNHNY; CDR2 reads SVGAGI (reference sequence). With 5 bases clipped from V and 5 bases from J, the junction kept 9 bases outside the gene matches. The CDR3 covers 15 residues.

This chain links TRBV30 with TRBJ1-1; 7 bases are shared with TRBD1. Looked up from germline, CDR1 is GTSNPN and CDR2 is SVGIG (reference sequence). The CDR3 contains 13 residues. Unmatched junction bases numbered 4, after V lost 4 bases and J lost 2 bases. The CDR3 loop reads CAWTGQYNTEAFF. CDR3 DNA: TGTGCCTGGACGGGACAGTACAACACTGAAGCTTTCTTT.

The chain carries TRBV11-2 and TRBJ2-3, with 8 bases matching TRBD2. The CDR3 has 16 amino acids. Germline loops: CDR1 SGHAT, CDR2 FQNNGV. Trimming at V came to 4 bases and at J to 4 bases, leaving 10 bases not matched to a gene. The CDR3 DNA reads TGTGCCAGCAGCTATAGCGGGGTGGGTGGTGCAGATACGCAGTATTTT. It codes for CASSYSGVGGADTQYF.

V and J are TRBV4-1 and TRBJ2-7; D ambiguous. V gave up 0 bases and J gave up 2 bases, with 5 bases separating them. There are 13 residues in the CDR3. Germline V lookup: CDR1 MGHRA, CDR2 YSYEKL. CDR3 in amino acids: CASSQDEAYEQYF. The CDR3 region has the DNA TGCGCCAGCAGCCAAGACGAAGCCTACGAGCAGTACTTC.

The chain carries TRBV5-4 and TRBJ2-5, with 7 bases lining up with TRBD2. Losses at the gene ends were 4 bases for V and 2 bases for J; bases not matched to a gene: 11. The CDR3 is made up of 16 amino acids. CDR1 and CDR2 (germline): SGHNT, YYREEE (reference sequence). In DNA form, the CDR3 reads TGTGCCAGCAGCGACGGCGGATGGGGAGGGCAAGAGACCCAGTACTTC. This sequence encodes CASSDGGWGGQETQYF.

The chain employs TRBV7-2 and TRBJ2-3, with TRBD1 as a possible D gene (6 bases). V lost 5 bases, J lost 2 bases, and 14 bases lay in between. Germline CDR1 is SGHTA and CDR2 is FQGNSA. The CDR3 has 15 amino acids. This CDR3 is CASSTTGFNTDTQYF. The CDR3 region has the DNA TGTGCCAGCAGCACCACAGGGTTTAACACAGATACGCAGTATTTT.

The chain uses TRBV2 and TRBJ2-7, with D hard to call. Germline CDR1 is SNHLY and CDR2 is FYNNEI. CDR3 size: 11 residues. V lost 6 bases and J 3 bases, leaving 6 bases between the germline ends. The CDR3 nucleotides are TGTGCCAGCAGAGCACTCTACGAGCAGTACTTC. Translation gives CASRALYEQYF.

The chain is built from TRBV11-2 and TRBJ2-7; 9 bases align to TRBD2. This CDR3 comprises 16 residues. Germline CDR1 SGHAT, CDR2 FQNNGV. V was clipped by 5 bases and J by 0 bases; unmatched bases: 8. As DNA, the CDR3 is TGTGCCAGCAGCACCTCTAGCGGGATGATCTCCTACGAGCAGTACTTC. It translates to CASSTSSGMISYEQYF.

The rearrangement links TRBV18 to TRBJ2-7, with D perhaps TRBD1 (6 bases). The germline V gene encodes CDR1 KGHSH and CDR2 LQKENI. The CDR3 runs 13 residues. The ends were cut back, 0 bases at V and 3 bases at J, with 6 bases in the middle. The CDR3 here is CASSPPGHYEQYF. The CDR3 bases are TGTGCCAGCTCACCACCGGGACACTACGAGCAGTACTTC.

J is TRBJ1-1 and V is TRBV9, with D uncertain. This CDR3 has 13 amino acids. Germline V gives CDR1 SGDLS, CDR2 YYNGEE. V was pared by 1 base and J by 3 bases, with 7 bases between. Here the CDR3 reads CASSVSPDTEAFF. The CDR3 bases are TGTGCCAGCAGCGTATCCCCAGACACTGAAGCTTTCTTT.

CDR3 protein: CASSQVQGAKGFANEKLFF. The DNA of the CDR3 is TGTGCCAGCAGCCAGGTACAGGGGGCAAAGGGCTTTGCTAATGAAAAACTGTTTTTT. The rearrangement uses TRBV3-1 (or the pseudogene TRBV3-2) and TRBJ1-4, with 9 positions matching TRBD1. The germline CDR1 and CDR2 sequences are LGHDT and YNNKEL (reference sequence). This CDR3 has 19 amino acids. V lost 3 bases, J lost 3 bases, and 14 bases stayed unmatched.

The CDR3 DNA sequence: TGTGCCAGAAGCTTGGCCGAGAGATCCGACACTGAAGCTTTCTTT. It specifies CARSLAERSDTEAFF. The rearrangement links TRBV5-3 to TRBJ1-1, with D uncertain. TRBV5-3 is known as an ORF, though its function is uncertain. The CDR3 has 15 amino acids. V was cut by 0 bases and J by 3 bases, with 12 bases left in between.

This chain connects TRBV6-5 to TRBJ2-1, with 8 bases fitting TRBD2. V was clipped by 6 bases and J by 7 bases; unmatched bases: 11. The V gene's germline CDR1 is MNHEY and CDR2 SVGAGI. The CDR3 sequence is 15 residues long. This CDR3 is CASRDSGAFGNEQFF. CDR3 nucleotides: TGTGCCAGCAGGGATAGCGGGGCTTTCGGGAATGAGCAGTTCTTC.

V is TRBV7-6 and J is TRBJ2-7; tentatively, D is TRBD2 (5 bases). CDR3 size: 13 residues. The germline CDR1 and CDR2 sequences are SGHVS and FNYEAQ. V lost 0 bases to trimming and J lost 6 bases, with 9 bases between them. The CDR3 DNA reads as TGTGCCAGCAGCTTAGCCGAGGGCGGCGAGCAGTACTTC. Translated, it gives CASSLAEGGEQYF.

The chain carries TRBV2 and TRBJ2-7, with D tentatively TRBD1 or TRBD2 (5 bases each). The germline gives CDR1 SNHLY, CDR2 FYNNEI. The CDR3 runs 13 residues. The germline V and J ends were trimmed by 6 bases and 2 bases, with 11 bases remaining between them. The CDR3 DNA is TGTGCCAGCAGAAGGGACGGCCCCTACGAGCAGTACTTC. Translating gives CASRRDGPYEQYF.

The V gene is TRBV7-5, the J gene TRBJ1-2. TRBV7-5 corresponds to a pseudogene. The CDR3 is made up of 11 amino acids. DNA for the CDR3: TGTGCCAGAAGCTTAGGATATGGCTACACCTTC. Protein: CARSLGYGYTF.

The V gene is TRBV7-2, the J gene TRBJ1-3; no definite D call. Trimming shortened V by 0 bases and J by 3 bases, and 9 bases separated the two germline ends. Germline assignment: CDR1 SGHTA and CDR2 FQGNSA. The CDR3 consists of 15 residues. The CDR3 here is CASSLALPVGNTIYF. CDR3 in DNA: TGTGCCAGCAGCTTAGCGCTCCCGGTTGGAAACACCATATATTTT.